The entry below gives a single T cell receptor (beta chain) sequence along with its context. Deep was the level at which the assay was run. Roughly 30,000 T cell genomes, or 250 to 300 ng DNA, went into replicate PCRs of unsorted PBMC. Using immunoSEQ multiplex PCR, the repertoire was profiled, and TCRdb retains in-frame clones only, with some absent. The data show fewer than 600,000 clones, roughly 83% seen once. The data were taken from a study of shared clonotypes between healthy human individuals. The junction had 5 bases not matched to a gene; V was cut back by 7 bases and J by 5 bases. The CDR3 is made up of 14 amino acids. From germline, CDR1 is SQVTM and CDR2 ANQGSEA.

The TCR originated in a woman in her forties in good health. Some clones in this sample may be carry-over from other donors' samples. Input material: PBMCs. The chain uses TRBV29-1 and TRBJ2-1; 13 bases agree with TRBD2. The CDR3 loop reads CSAIGLAGDNEQFF. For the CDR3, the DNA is TGCAGCGCGATAGGACTAGCGGGAGACAATGAGCAGTTCTTC.